Listed here is a single T cell receptor (beta chain). Its cognate antigen is unknown. Unique molecular identifiers were incorporated when the TCRbeta library was constructed. TCRdb re-called the PCR reads with MiXCR, one entry per CDR3 protein. Here the sample spans hundreds of thousands of distinct CDR3 sequences, around 15% being singletons. The CDR3 loop spans 13 amino acids. V lost 2 bases to trimming and J lost 6 bases, with 10 bases between them. CDR1 ENHRY and CDR2 SYGVKD come from the germline V gene. The sample is drawn from a study of T-cell reconstitution after alpha-beta-depleted transplantation in children. Study-wide points: At around two months after transplant, the alpha-beta T cells were reportedly derived from several hundred expanded clones that came from non-depleted graft cells.

This TCR came from a boy in the first two years of life who had a stem cell transplant for Wiskott-Aldrich syndrome, so the T cells may come from the graft donor. This sample comprised PBMCs, mostly from graft donor cells, obtained 360 days after TCRalphabeta/CD19-depleted stem cell transplant. The V call is TRBV10-3, the J call TRBJ1-2; D uncertain. CDR3 in DNA: TGTGCCATCAGTGAGGGGGATTATCATGGCTACACCTTC. Protein product: CAISEGDYHGYTF.